The T cell receptor beta chain described here comes from a study of cytomegalovirus exposure and HLA in healthy donors (dated by TCRdb to 2016 to 2017). A note on the overall study: An earlier analysis of some 550 of the donors reported 250 to 350 Gb of sequence data and 117 million unique TCR beta sequences from 150 million to 200 million T cells. An early release covering more than 500 HLA-typed donors comprised approximately 290 gigabases of sequencing data and roughly 85 million unique TCR sequences. Of the 300 to 450 genotyped donors, about 80% fell in the genetic ancestry cluster associated with self-reported Caucasian donors. The study was designed to test whether signatures of past pathogen exposure could be identified by cataloging public T cell receptors. The T cell repertoires of under 750 subjects were profiled by immunosequencing and related to cytomegalovirus serostatus. A separate validation cohort of roughly 130 different subjects was used in addition to the roughly 640-subject first cohort. To predict cytomegalovirus infection status, the study combined high-throughput TCR immunosequencing, statistical association of individual TCRs with disease status, and machine learning. To study patterns of TCR occurrence, a later analysis re-analyzed previously published TCR beta repertoires from 666 donors and added high-resolution HLA genotyping. Rather than using new phenotypic data, the later analysis identified candidate immune exposures from TCR beta sequences and from how often those sequences occurred across donors. In an earlier analysis of roughly 580 of the donors, high-throughput TCR beta sequencing was used to judge whether each TCR beta V gene segment behaved as functional or pseudogenic. Donor age, sex, ethnicity and CMV serostatus were compiled alongside the repertoire data. A later genetic analysis used genome-wide SNP genotypes for about 65% of the 666 donors, treating that subset as a discovery cohort. Every repertoire in the discovery cohort had been generated on one and the same sequencing platform. HLA typing included class I and class II loci at four-digit resolution. Typing coverage differed by locus: A, B, C, DRB1 and DQB1 were typed in roughly 620-640 donors, DQA1 in around 500, DPA1 in some 570, and DPB1 in 450 to 480. Roughly 5 DR-DQ haplotypes were handled as single units for association and clustering, since linkage in the cohort was strong. Among around 400 genotyped donors of the cohort, an average of about 240,000 unique TCR beta nucleotide sequences was sequenced per donor, of which approximately 19% were non-productive.

Study-wide findings and limitations: In a later analysis, TCR association rates were found to vary across HLA loci, with the most associated TCRs seen for DRB1 alleles and the fewest for HLA-C alleles. In vitro tests confirmed that a few of the cytomegalovirus-associated TCR beta chains recognize cytomegalovirus antigens. The presence/absence analyses assumed that sequencing depth was roughly uniform across donors, and that assumption may not be true. A later analysis reported that several top co-occurrence clusters appeared linked to parvovirus B19, influenza, CMV and Epstein-Barr virus. For the cohort, immune exposure information was limited to CMV serostatus. A later analysis associated roughly 17,000 TCR beta sequences with specific HLA alleles at a false discovery rate of 0.05. Because HLA typing was missing for some donors at each locus, association tests included only the typed subset. In both the original and validation cohorts, the classifier was reported to diagnose cytomegalovirus status with high specificity and sensitivity. Because the 87-base-pair reads could not distinguish some IMGT-functional V segments, including TRBV6-2 and TRBV6-3, those segments were excluded. The earlier analysis of approximately 540 of the donors excluded roughly 17 rarely observed V segments, including chromosome 9 orphons, because counts were too low. Most TCR sequences were seen in very few donors, while some public TCRs were found in many individuals. A further reported finding was that TCR beta sequences accurately predicted the HLA-A and HLA-B alleles for most subjects in the first cohort. The study gave a list of more than 150 TCR beta chains associated with cytomegalovirus. Assigning TCR associations to individual alleles was difficult when HLA alleles, especially DR and DQ, strongly co-occurred. Compared with the roughly 600-donor mean, donors in an Asian-associated ancestry cluster had fewer N-insertions in productive TCRs, according to a later genetic analysis. In a later analysis, most CMV-associated TCR beta chains were found to appear HLA-restricted, with HLA associations seemingly driven largely by CMV exposure. Linkage disequilibrium might explain the correlated functional status among segregating V segments, but an unknown experimental factor could not be ruled out. A later genetic analysis associated a missense DCLRE1C variant with V-gene and J-gene trimming of TCR beta chains, and an independent cohort replicated the association. In an earlier analysis of some 550 of the donors, most TCR beta V segments were observed in productive rearrangements about 90% or about 30% of the time, broadly matching IMGT annotations. The authors suggested that the approach could potentially be generalized to other disease states and immunological phenotypes. The sequencing pipeline was judged likely to have produced a cluster of highly shared sequence variants as a technical artifact. In this cohort, only TCR beta chains were sequenced, and detectable features were limited by the absence of alpha or paired-chain data. In a later analysis, HLA-associated TCR beta chains were found to be more clonally expanded and to have lower generation probabilities than equally common non-associated chains.

The library was built by means of the immunoSEQ multiplex PCR assay. A mixture of 60 forward primers for TCR Vbeta segments and 13 reverse primers for TCR Jbeta segments was used in the multiplex PCR. The CDR3 region of rearranged TCR beta genes was amplified from genomic DNA by a multiplex PCR assay. On the Illumina HiSeq System, the amplified TCR beta libraries were sequenced as 87-base-pair reads. From the authors' description of their analysis: A later analysis tallied around 80 million unique TCR beta chains across the 666 repertoires, and around 12 million of those chains were shared by two or more donors. To remove PCR and sequencing errors, raw reads were error-corrected and collapsed into unique sequences using a nearest-neighbor algorithm that merged closely related sequences. V, D and J gene segments were assigned by aligning CDR3 sequences to IMGT reference sequences. For a sequence to be retained, a match of at least six nucleotides was required to both a V gene segment and a J gene segment. Rearrangements were called productive when the CDR3 lacked stop codons and stayed in frame with V and J; all others were non-productive. Following IMGT convention, CDR3 was defined as the stretch from the second conserved V-encoded cysteine up to the conserved J-encoded phenylalanine. Sequences without an unambiguous match to a single V gene segment were excluded from the earlier analysis of approximately 560 of the donors. In an earlier analysis of several hundred of the donors, a V segment was called functional when productive rearrangements were above 56.7%, and segregating when the standard deviation between donors exceeded 5%. A statistical classification framework was developed to diagnose cytomegalovirus status using the catalog of TCR beta chain sequences. A later analysis assigned V and J genes by comparing TCR nucleotide sequences with IMGT/GENE-DB human TR gene sequences. A later analysis assigned CDR3 sequences and most-parsimonious VDJ recombination scenarios with the TCRdist pipeline. In a later analysis, each TCR beta chain was defined by its CDR3 amino acid sequence together with its V-gene family, and reads lacking a unique V-gene family were excluded. To address suspected cross-contamination and a sequencing artifact, a later analysis removed 592 highly shared, low-generation-probability nucleotide sequences. For each public chain, a later analysis derived a clonal expansion index from normalized ranks of inferred template counts within each repertoire. In a later analysis, generation probabilities were computed with a VDJ recombination model fitted to out-of-frame rearrangements, and the resulting probabilities were checked against IGoR. In a later analysis, hypergeometric tests were used to score TCR-TCR, TCR-HLA and TCR-CMV co-occurrence, with a repertoire-size bias correction applied to TCR pairs. To estimate false discovery rates, a later analysis permuted the HLA or CMV assignments 20 times. A later analysis grouped co-occurring TCRs with DBSCAN, adding TCRdist sequence similarity when clustering within HLA-allele-positive subsets. Repertoires with fewer than 30,000 or more than 120,000 public chains were left out of co-occurrence clustering, as were four to six repertoires with anomalous nucleotide sharing. TCRdb's version of the immuneACCESS table is confined to in-frame rearrangements and falls short of the full clone set. An unresolved V gene accounts for under half of the shortfall where checked; the remainder is of unknown origin. The DNA was the basis for D and trimming; V, J and clone size are from that table. This sample's clone table shows about 91,000 clones. The top ten clones comprise around 3.4% of the sample.

The cohort consisted of 650 to 850 healthy bone marrow donors. At the time of sampling, all cohort members were nominally healthy, though unrecorded immune exposures were likely present. The donor tested CMV seronegative and was one of the 352 seronegative cohort members. A peripheral blood sample was collected from each donor, and TCR beta sequencing was performed on peripheral blood mononuclear cells. Genomic DNA extraction from the blood cell samples was performed with the Qiagen DNeasy Blood Extraction Kit. V is trimmed back by 0 bases and J by 6 bases, and the junction contains 3 bases that no gene match accounts for. CDR1 SGHNT and CDR2 YYREEE were looked up in the germline V gene (reference sequence). Including the terminal cysteine and phenylalanine, the CDR3 comprises 15 residues. The kept DNA is CDR3 alone, 45 bases in frame from the first base. Of note for this clone: Its antigen target is currently unknown.

This clonotype originated in a woman aged 25 to 39 in good health and CMV-seronegative. The sequenced sample was PBMCs. The rearrangement joined TRBV5-4 to TRBJ2-7, and 13 junction bases match TRBD2. The CDR3 loop reads CASSLGLAGGGEQYF. The bases are TGTGCCAGCAGCTTGGGACTAGCGGGAGGCGGCGAGCAGTACTTC.